These 26 T cell receptor beta chains were all obtained from the same sample, sequenced in a study of blood T cell repertoires in COVID-19. Sequenced by immunoSEQ multiplex PCR; TCRdb stores in-frame clones only, minus some. The sample includes 350,000 to 450,000 clones, roughly 86% of them seen just once. The sample was peripheral blood. The receptors were sampled from a woman aged 60-75 years with COVID-19, enrolled during active disease.

V gene TRBV5-1 combines with J gene TRBJ2-7; D call uncertain. The germline V and J ends were trimmed by 2 bases and 3 bases, with 3 bases remaining between them. Germline assignment: CDR1 SGHRS and CDR2 YFSETQ. The CDR3 contains 11 residues. CDR3 loop: CASSLHYEQYF. CDR3 DNA sequence: TGCGCCAGCAGCTTACACTACGAGCAGTACTTC.

The chain joins TRBV6-5 to TRBJ1-2, with TRBD1 as a possible D gene (5 bases). This CDR3 is 13 amino acids long. The V end was cut by 5 bases, the J end by 7 bases, with 14 bases between. Germline lookup yields CDR1 MNHEY and CDR2 SVGAGI. CDR3 DNA sequence: TGTGCCAGCAGTACGGGGGAATTGGGTGGCTACACCTTC. Amino acids: CASSTGELGGYTF.

The genes are TRBV6-2 or TRBV6-3 and TRBJ2-2; D unresolved. The germline CDR1 and CDR2 sequences are MNHEY and SVGEGT. V was pared by 0 bases and J by 3 bases, with 17 bases between. The CDR3 length is 18 residues. This chain's CDR3 is CASSYSTGFSRYTGELFF. The CDR3 bases are TGTGCCAGCAGTTACTCGACGGGTTTTAGTAGGTACACCGGGGAGCTGTTTTTT.

The J gene is TRBJ1-6, the V gene TRBV6-6, with no clear D. Between the trimmed V and J ends, which lost 5 bases and 1 base, there was a span of 12 bases. CDR1 MNHNY and CDR2 SVGAGI come from the germline V gene (reference sequence). The length of the CDR3 is 16 residues. Here the CDR3 DNA reads TGTGCCAGCAGTACGGGGTTTACTTCCTATAATTCACCCCTCCACTTT. It translates to CASSTGFTSYNSPLHF.

CDR3 region: CASSKEVDINSPLHF. CDR3 bases: TGTGCCAGCAGCAAGGAGGTCGACATTAATTCACCCCTCCACTTT. V and J are TRBV7-9 and TRBJ1-6; D not certain. The V end lost 5 bases, the J end lost 6 bases, and 14 bases lay between the germline ends. Germline CDR1 SEHNR, CDR2 FQNEAQ (reference sequence). This CDR3 region has 15 residues.

Details on this clone: This sample also contains other DNA sequences that code for the same CDR3. The V gene is TRBV3-1 (or the pseudogene TRBV3-2), the J gene TRBJ1-5; no reliable D call. In germline, CDR1 is LGHDT, CDR2 YNNKEL (reference sequence). CDR3 length: 14 amino acids. Trimming took 1 base from V and 2 from J, leaving 6 bases between them. DNA for the CDR3: TGTGCCAGCAGCCAAGCCGGGGGCAATCAGCCCCAGCATTTT. This translates into CASSQAGGNQPQHF.

This clone was seen only once. V usage is TRBV18 and J usage is TRBJ2-3, with TRBD2 matching over 10 bases. The CDR3 has 19 residues. J gave up 1 base and V 3 bases, and 13 bases lay outside the gene matches. CDR1 and CDR2 (germline): KGHSH, LQKENI. Here the CDR3 reads CASSPRGASGGLGTDTQYF. The DNA of the CDR3 is TGTGCCAGCTCACCCCGAGGGGCTAGCGGGGGTCTCGGCACAGATACGCAGTATTTT.

This chain links TRBV18 with TRBJ1-1; D not certain. The CDR3 length is 16 residues. Per the germline V gene, CDR1 is KGHSH and CDR2 is LQKENI. Trimming took 1 base from V and 0 from J, leaving 12 bases between them. CDR3 nucleotide sequence: TGTGCCAGCTCACCACAATTCGGGGAGCTGAACACTGAAGCTTTCTTT. It yields the protein CASSPQFGELNTEAFF.

The chain employs TRBV2 and TRBJ1-1, with TRBD1 as a possible D gene (5 bases). This CDR3 spans 15 amino acids. The germline V gene has CDR1 SNHLY and CDR2 FYNNEI. The ends were cut back, 6 bases at V and 2 bases at J, with 16 bases in the middle. This CDR3 reads CASRETGGGNTEAFF. CDR3 nucleotides: TGTGCCAGCAGGGAAACCGGGGGAGGAAACACTGAAGCTTTCTTT.

This clone was found once. J is TRBJ1-2 and V is TRBV4-1; D may be TRBD1 (6 bases). This CDR3 is 15 amino acids long. CDR1 and CDR2 (germline): MGHRA, YSYEKL. Trimming left V 4 bases short and J 7 bases short, with 19 bases between. The CDR3 DNA follows: TGCGCCAGCAGCCCGTACGTGGGGACACCCAGTGGCTACACCTTC. Translating gives CASSPYVGTPSGYTF.

The rearrangement links TRBV7-3 to TRBJ2-5; no clear D. V shed 2 bases and J shed 0 bases, with 7 bases lying between them. The CDR3 contains 14 residues. CDR1 and CDR2 from the germline V gene are SGHTA and FQGTGA. CDR3 amino acids: CASSLSGHQETQYF. In DNA, the CDR3 is TGTGCCAGCAGCTTATCGGGTCACCAAGAGACCCAGTACTTC.

This chain joins TRBV4-1 and TRBJ2-3; the D gene is possibly TRBD2 (5 bases). Trimming cost V 4 bases and J 2 bases, with 13 bases left between them. The CDR3 spans 15 residues. The germline V gene encodes CDR1 MGHRA and CDR2 YSYEKL. The CDR3 sequence: CASSPPTGNTDTQYF. The CDR3 nucleotides read TGCGCCAGCAGCCCACCGACGGGGAACACAGATACGCAGTATTTT.

The chain recombines TRBV28 with TRBJ1-5, with D tentatively TRBD1 (5 bases). V lost 10 bases and J 7 bases, leaving 17 bases between the germline ends. The length of the CDR3 is 13 residues. The germline gives CDR1 MDHEN, CDR2 SYDVKM. The CDR3 is CATKAGGGQPQHF. The CDR3 DNA is TGTGCCACCAAAGCGGGGGGAGGGCAGCCCCAGCATTTT.

The gene calls are TRBV5-1 and TRBJ2-7; 8 bases map to TRBD2. The V and J ends lost 3 bases and 0 bases, in that order; junction bases with no gene match: 5. The CDR3 extends over 15 amino acids. The germline V gene has CDR1 SGHRS and CDR2 YFSETQ. The CDR3 DNA is TGCGCCAGCAGCTGGCTAGCGGGCAGCTCCTACGAGCAGTACTTC. Residues: CASSWLAGSSYEQYF.

This chain connects TRBV9 to TRBJ2-7, with D possibly being TRBD1 (6 bases). This CDR3 has 14 amino acids. V lost 3 bases and J 3 bases, leaving 13 bases between the germline ends. Germline CDR1 is SGDLS and CDR2 is YYNGEE. CDR3 residues: CASSAGDRNYEQYF. The CDR3 DNA follows: TGTGCCAGCAGCGCAGGGGACCGGAACTACGAGCAGTACTTC.

This chain joins TRBV10-3 and TRBJ1-1; TRBD1 aligns across 8 bases. Trimming at V came to 2 bases and at J to 4 bases, leaving 9 bases not matched to a gene. Germline CDR1 is ENHRY and CDR2 is SYGVKD. The CDR3 is 16 residues long. The CDR3 sequence: CAISESRGPRVTEAFF. DNA of the CDR3: TGTGCCATCAGTGAGAGCAGGGGGCCTAGGGTCACTGAAGCTTTCTTT.

In the case of this clone: At one of its ends the junction is not consistent with the germline gene, which may arise from a read error. The chain has TRBV3-1 (or the pseudogene TRBV3-2) and TRBJ1-4, with D hard to call. The CDR3 is made up of 12 amino acids. Germline V gives CDR1 LGHDT, CDR2 YNNKEL (reference sequence). The DNA of the CDR3 is TGTGCCAGCAGCCAAGATCTTGTTTTCTACGTCTTT. Protein sequence: CASSQDLVFYVF.

The gene calls are TRBV6-5 and TRBJ2-7; 11 bases line up with TRBD2. The CDR3 extends over 14 amino acids. The junction had 5 bases not matched to a gene; V was cut back by 4 bases and J by 6 bases. Germline CDR1 reads MNHEY; CDR2 reads SVGAGI. In nucleotides, the CDR3 is TGTGCCAGCAGTTTAGCGGGGGGGCGCGTCGAGCAGTACTTC. This gives the protein CASSLAGGRVEQYF.

The chain employs TRBV2 and TRBJ2-1; 12 bases are shared with TRBD2. Germline lookup yields CDR1 SNHLY and CDR2 FYNNEI. CDR3 length: 17 amino acids. V shed 6 bases and J 1 base; nucleotides not matched to a gene: 7. CDR3 DNA sequence: TGTGCCAGCAGCGGACCTCTAGCGGGGGGGTCCTACAATGAGCAGTTCTTC. This encodes CASSGPLAGGSYNEQFF.

CDR3 in amino acids: CAISEAQGQETQYF. DNA of the CDR3: TGTGCCATCAGTGAGGCCCAGGGACAGGAGACCCAGTACTTC. The rearrangement links TRBV10-3 to TRBJ2-5, with 7 nucleotides matching TRBD1. CDR3 size: 14 residues. J lost 5 bases, V lost 2 bases, and 5 bases had no gene match. Germline lookup yields CDR1 ENHRY and CDR2 SYGVKD.

The chain links TRBV13 to TRBJ1-2; D gene unclear. Germline V gene data show CDR1 as PRHDT and CDR2 as FYEKMQ (reference sequence). The CDR3 sequence is 14 residues long. V was clipped by 1 base and J by 2 bases, with 8 bases between them. The CDR3 DNA reads TGTGCCAGCAGCTTAGCGGGAGGGAACTATGGCTACACCTTC. This encodes CASSLAGGNYGYTF.

The chain employs TRBV3-1 (or the pseudogene TRBV3-2) and TRBJ2-1; D possibly corresponds to TRBD2 (6 bases). V lost 2 bases and J lost 11, with 22 bases in between. CDR1 LGHDT and CDR2 YNNKEL come from the germline V gene (reference sequence). The CDR3 loop spans 16 amino acids. Here the CDR3 reads CASSQHSAGQQMKQFF. The CDR3 coding sequence is TGTGCCAGCAGCCAACATTCGGCGGGGCAACAAATGAAGCAGTTCTTC.

This clone was picked up one time. V is TRBV29-1 and J is TRBJ2-7; TRBD1 matches at 8 bases. Germline V CDR1 and CDR2: SQVTM, ANQGSEA. Trimming removed 6 bases from V and 5 bases from J; junction bases left unmatched: 12. The CDR3 is 14 residues long. The CDR3: CSVAGGYGGDEQYF. DNA of the CDR3: TGCAGCGTAGCAGGGGGCTACGGCGGCGACGAGCAGTACTTC.

CDR3 in amino acids: CATSDLGGKETQYF. Written as DNA, the CDR3 is TGTGCCACCAGTGATTTGGGAGGGAAGGAGACCCAGTACTTC. The rearrangement uses TRBV24-1 and TRBJ2-5, with D perhaps TRBD2 (6 bases). The CDR3 is 14 residues long. Between the trimmed V and J ends, which lost 0 bases and 5 bases, there was a span of 9 bases. Germline V CDR1 and CDR2: KGHDR, SFDVKD.

The J gene is TRBJ1-4, the V gene TRBV5-1, with a tentative D call TRBD1 (5 bases). The V gene lost 0 bases and the J gene lost 3 bases, with 12 bases spanning the gap. This CDR3 region has 16 residues. Looked up from germline, CDR1 is SGHRS and CDR2 is YFSETQ. The CDR3 region has the DNA TGCGCCAGCAGCTTGGGGGGCAGCGTAGCTAATGAAAAACTGTTTTTT. This sequence encodes CASSLGGSVANEKLFF.

The sample holds many counts of this clone. The J gene is TRBJ2-2, the V gene TRBV7-3, with D tentatively TRBD2 (5 bases). Per the germline V gene, CDR1 is SGHTA and CDR2 is FQGTGA. Trimming took off 6 bases at V and 6 bases at J, with 14 bases between the two ends. The length of the CDR3 is 14 residues. The CDR3 region is CASSFEGSPGELFF. The CDR3 coding sequence is TGTGCCAGCAGTTTTGAGGGCTCCCCCGGGGAGCTGTTTTTT.